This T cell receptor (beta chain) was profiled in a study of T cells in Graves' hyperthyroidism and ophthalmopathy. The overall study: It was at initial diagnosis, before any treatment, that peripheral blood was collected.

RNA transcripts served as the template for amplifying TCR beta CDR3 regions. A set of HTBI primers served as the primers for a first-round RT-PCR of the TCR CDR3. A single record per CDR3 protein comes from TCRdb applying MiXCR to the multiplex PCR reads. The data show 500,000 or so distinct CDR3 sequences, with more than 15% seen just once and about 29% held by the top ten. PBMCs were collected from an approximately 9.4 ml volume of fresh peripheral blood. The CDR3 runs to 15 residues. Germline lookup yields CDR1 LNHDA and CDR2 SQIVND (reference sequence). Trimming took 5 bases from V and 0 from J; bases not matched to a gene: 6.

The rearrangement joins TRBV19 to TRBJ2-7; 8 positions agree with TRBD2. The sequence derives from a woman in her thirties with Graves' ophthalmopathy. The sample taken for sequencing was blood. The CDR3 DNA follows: TGTGCCAGTAGTCGATCCGGGACTAGCTCCTACGAGCAGTACTTC. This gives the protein CASSRSGTSSYEQYF.